Presented here are 15 T cell receptor beta chains from one specimen sequenced in a study of beta chain features in type 1 diabetes. Findings and caveats of the study: There was a moderate but significant shortening of TCRB CDR3s in all four CD4+ subsets of Type 1 diabetes patients.

Their cognate antigens are unknown. Isolated RNA was reverse transcribed in full, so expressed TCRB transcripts were sequenced. Clones were read by immunoSEQ multiplex PCR, and TCRdb kept only the in-frame ones, dropping some. Of about 53,000 clones listed, roughly 63% are singletons. The sequenced material came from stem cell memory CD4+ T cells from blood. These receptors came from a woman in her twenties or thirties with type 1 diabetes.

The chain has TRBV30 and TRBJ2-4; D call uncertain. V was shortened by 0 bases and J by 5 bases, with 5 bases between the two germline ends. This CDR3 region has 12 residues. Germline V gene lookup returns CDR1 GTSNPN and CDR2 SVGIG (reference sequence). CDR3: CAWSVFENIQYF. The DNA for the CDR3 is TGTGCCTGGAGTGTGTTCGAAAACATTCAGTACTTC.

The chain is built from TRBV4-2 and TRBJ2-2, with 8 bases fitting TRBD2. This CDR3 is built from 15 residues. Trimming at V came to 4 bases and at J to 2 bases, leaving 3 bases not matched to a gene. Germline CDR1 reads LGHNA; CDR2 reads YNFKEQ. The CDR3 bases are TGTGCCAGCAGCCCACTAGCGGTTAACACCGGGGAGCTGTTTTTT. It specifies CASSPLAVNTGELFF.

V usage is TRBV28 and J usage is TRBJ1-2; D gene ambiguous. Germline-derived CDR1 and CDR2 are MDHEN and SYDVKM. V dropped 4 bases and J dropped 3 bases, with 12 bases sitting between them. This CDR3 has 14 amino acids. The chain's CDR3 is CASSSQASHYGYTF. CDR3 DNA sequence: TGTGCCAGCAGTTCGCAGGCGAGTCACTATGGCTACACCTTC.

The genes are TRBV2 and TRBJ1-5, with D hard to call. Trimming took 4 bases from V and 0 from J, leaving 10 bases between them. Germline CDR1 is SNHLY and CDR2 is FYNNEI. The CDR3 sequence is 15 residues long. CDR3 nucleotides: TGTGCCAGCAGTGTAGAGAGCAATAGCAATCAGCCCCAGCATTTT. Translation: CASSVESNSNQPQHF.

This clone was counted a few times. This rearrangement joins TRBV4-1 to TRBJ2-1; TRBD2 matches at 8 bases. V dropped 0 bases and J dropped 7; count of bases not matched to a gene: 8. This CDR3 is built from 16 residues. CDR1 MGHRA and CDR2 YSYEKL come from the germline V gene. The CDR3: CASSQERAGVRNEQFF. CDR3 DNA: TGCGCCAGCAGCCAAGAAAGAGCGGGAGTCCGGAATGAGCAGTTCTTC.

The chain has TRBV30 and TRBJ1-1; TRBD1 agrees at 7 bases. The CDR3 loop spans 12 amino acids. The trim removed 1 base at V and 10 bases at J, leaving 6 bases unmatched. Germline V gene data show CDR1 as GTSNPN and CDR2 as SVGIG (reference sequence). DNA for the CDR3: TGTGCCTGGAGTGCAACAGGGGTTCGAGCTTTCTTT. Translated, it gives CAWSATGVRAFF.

This chain links TRBV7-9 with TRBJ2-7, with TRBD2 identical over 14 bases. Germline V gives CDR1 SEHNR, CDR2 FQNEAQ (reference sequence). The CDR3 length is 19 residues. The V segment lost 5 bases and the J segment 0 bases; nucleotides outside the gene matches: 12. CDR3 sequence (DNA): TGTGCCAGCAGCCCCTGGAGGACTAGCGGGAGGACGAGCTCCTACGAGCAGTACTTC. This sequence encodes CASSPWRTSGRTSSYEQYF.

The chain links TRBV9 to TRBJ1-2; D is uncertain. Trimming took 2 bases from V and 2 from J, leaving 10 bases between them. The CDR3 has 14 amino acids. Looked up from germline, CDR1 is SGDLS and CDR2 is YYNGEE. The CDR3 bases are TGTGCCAGCAGCGTTCGGGAGGGCAACTATGGCTACACCTTC. This encodes CASSVREGNYGYTF.

The CDR3 is CASSPGQNYGYTF. DNA of the CDR3: TGTGCCAGCTCACCGGGACAGAACTATGGCTACACCTTC. The chain recombines TRBV18 with TRBJ1-2; 7 bases agree with TRBD1. Germline V CDR1 and CDR2: KGHSH, LQKENI. This CDR3 comprises 13 residues. The J segment lost 2 bases and the V segment lost 3 bases, leaving 0 bases of the junction unmatched.

The chain uses TRBV30 and TRBJ1-4; TRBD1 might be the D (5 bases). The CDR3 is 15 residues long. With 0 bases removed from V and 6 bases from J, the gap between germline ends came to 14 bases. Germline assignment: CDR1 GTSNPN and CDR2 SVGIG (reference sequence). The CDR3 DNA sequence: TGTGCCTGGAGTGTCAAGACAGCCGCCGATGAAAAACTGTTTTTT. Its protein is CAWSVKTAADEKLFF.

This sequence joins TRBV4-1 and TRBJ2-7; 7 nucleotides align to TRBD1. With V trimmed by 2 bases and J by 2 bases, 6 bases remained unmatched. CDR1 is MGHRA, CDR2 YSYEKL, per germline. This CDR3 is 15 amino acids long. The CDR3 sequence is CASSQLVTGPYEQYF. DNA of the CDR3: TGCGCCAGCAGCCAACTAGTGACAGGGCCCTACGAGCAGTACTTC.

This sequence joins TRBV2 and TRBJ1-2; 9 bases match TRBD1. From germline, CDR1 is SNHLY and CDR2 FYNNEI. CDR3 length equals 14 residues. Unmatched junction bases numbered 7, after V lost 9 bases and J lost 2 bases. The CDR3 region is CASSRQGVNYGYTF. CDR3 coding DNA: TGTGCCAGTTCCCGACAGGGGGTAAACTATGGCTACACCTTC. The whole variable domain, filled in from reference TRBV2 and TRBJ1-2, reads EPEVTQTPSHQVTQMGQEVILRCVPISNHLYFYWYRQILGQKVEFLVSFYNNEISEKSEIFDDQFSVERPDGSNFTLKIRSTKLEDSAMYFCASSRQGVNYGYTFGSGTRLTVV.

This clone showed up just once. The chain uses TRBV4-1 and TRBJ2-1; 10 bases are shared with TRBD2. V dropped 4 bases and J dropped 6; count of bases not matched to a gene: 9. This CDR3 region has 16 residues. Germline V gives CDR1 MGHRA, CDR2 YSYEKL. CDR3 DNA sequence: TGCGCCAGCAGCCCTGCCTTAGCGGGAGGAGGCAATGAGCAGTTCTTC. The encoded protein is CASSPALAGGGNEQFF.

The genes are TRBV10-3 and TRBJ1-2; 8 nucleotides agree with TRBD1. The V segment lost 3 bases and the J segment 7 bases; nucleotides outside the gene matches: 7. The CDR3 is 14 residues long. The V gene's germline CDR1 is ENHRY and CDR2 SYGVKD. The CDR3 loop reads CAISDTGQASGYTF. In DNA form, the CDR3 reads TGTGCCATCAGTGACACGGGACAGGCATCTGGCTACACCTTC.

This chain uses TRBV13 with TRBJ2-1, with TRBD2 matching 10 bases. The CDR3 has 16 residues. The trim removed 5 bases at V and 1 base at J, leaving 5 bases unmatched. Germline values: CDR1 PRHDT, CDR2 FYEKMQ (reference sequence). The CDR3 DNA is TGTGCCAGCAGCCAACGGACTAGCGGTTCCTACAATGAGCAGTTCTTC. Translating gives CASSQRTSGSYNEQFF.